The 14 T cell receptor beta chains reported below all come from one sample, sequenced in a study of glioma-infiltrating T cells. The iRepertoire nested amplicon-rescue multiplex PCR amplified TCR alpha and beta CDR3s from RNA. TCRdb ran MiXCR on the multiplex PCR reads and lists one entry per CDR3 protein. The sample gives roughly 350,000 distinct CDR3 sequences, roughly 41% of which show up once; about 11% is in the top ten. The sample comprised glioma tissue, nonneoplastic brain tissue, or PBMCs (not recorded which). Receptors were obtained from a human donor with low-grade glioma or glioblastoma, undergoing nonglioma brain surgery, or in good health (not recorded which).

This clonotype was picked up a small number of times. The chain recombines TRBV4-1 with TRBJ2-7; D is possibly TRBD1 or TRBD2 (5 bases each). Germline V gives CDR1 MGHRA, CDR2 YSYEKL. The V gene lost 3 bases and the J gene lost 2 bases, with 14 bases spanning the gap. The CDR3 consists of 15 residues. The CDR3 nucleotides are TGCGCCAGCAGCCACGGGGCGGAAGGTACCTACGAGCAGTACTTC. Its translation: CASSHGAEGTYEQYF.

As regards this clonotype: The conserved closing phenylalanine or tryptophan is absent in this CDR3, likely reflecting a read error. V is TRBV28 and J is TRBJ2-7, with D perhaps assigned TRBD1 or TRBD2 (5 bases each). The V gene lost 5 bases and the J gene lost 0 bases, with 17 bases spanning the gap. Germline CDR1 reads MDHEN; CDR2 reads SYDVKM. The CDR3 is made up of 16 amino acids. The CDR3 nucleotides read TGTGCCAGCAGTAGCCCCGGTGGGGGAAGCTCCTACGAGCAGTACTAC. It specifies CASSSPGGGSSYEQYY.

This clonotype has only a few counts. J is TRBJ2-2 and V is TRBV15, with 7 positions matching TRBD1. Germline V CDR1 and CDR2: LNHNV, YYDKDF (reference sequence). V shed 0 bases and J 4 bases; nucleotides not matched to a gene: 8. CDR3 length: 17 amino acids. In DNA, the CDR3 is TGTGCCACCAGCAGAGATCCTCGACAGGGCCCCACCGGGGAGCTGTTTTTT. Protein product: CATSRDPRQGPTGELFF.

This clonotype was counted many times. The CDR3 sequence: CSVAGWSYEQYF. Here the CDR3 DNA reads TGCAGTGTGGCTGGGTGGTCGTACGAGCAGTACTTC. The chain carries TRBV20-1 and TRBJ2-7, with D uncertain. Germline V gives CDR1 DFQATT, CDR2 SNEGSKA (reference sequence). This CDR3 is 12 amino acids long. Trimming removed 7 bases from V and 4 bases from J, with 14 bases in between.

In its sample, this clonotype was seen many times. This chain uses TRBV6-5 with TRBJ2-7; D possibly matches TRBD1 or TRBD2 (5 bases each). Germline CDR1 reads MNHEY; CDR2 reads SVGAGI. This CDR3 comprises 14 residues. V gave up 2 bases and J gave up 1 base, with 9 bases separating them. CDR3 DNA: TGTGCCAGCAGTTACAGGGGACCTTCCTACGAGCAGTACTTC. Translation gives CASSYRGPSYEQYF.

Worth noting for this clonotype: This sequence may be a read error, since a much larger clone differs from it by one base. In nucleotides, the CDR3 is TGTGCCAGCAGTGGGACAGTGAACACTGAAGCTTTCTTT. This translates into CASSGTVNTEAFF. The chain is built from TRBV2 and TRBJ1-1; possibly TRBD1 for D (6 bases). Trimming removed 4 bases at V and 0 bases at J, with 6 bases between. Germline CDR1 and CDR2: SNHLY and FYNNEI. There are 13 residues in the CDR3.

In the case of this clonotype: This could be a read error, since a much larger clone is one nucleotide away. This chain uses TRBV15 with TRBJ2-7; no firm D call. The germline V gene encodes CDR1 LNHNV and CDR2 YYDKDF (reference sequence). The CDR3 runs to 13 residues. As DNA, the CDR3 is TGTGCCACCAGGAGAGATATCGTCTACGAGCAGTACTTC. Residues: CATRRDIVYEQYF.

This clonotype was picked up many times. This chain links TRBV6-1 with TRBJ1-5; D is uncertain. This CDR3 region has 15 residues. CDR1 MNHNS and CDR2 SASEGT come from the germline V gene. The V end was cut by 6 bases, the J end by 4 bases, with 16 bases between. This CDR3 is CASRPGVSKNQPQHF. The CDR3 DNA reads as TGTGCCAGCAGACCTGGGGTTTCGAAGAATCAGCCCCAGCATTTT.

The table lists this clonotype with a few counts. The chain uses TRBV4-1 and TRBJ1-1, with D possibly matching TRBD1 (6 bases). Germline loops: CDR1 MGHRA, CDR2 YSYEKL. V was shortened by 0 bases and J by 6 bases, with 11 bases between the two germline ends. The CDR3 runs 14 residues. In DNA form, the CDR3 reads TGCGCCAGCAGCCAAGAAGACAGGCCCCCTGAAGCTTTCTTT. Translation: CASSQEDRPPEAFF.

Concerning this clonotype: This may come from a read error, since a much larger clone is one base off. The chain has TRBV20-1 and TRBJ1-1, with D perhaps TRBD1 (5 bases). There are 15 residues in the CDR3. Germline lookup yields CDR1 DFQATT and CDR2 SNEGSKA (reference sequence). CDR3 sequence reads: CSARLPRDVNTKAFF. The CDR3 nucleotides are TGCAGTGCTAGACTTCCTCGGGACGTGAACACTAAAGCTTTCTTT.

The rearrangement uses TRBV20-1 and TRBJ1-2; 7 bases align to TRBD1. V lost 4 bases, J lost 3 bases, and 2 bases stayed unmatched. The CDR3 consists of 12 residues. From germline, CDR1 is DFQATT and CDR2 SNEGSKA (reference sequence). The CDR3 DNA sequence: TGCAGTGCTAAACAGGGGTACTATGGCTACACCTTC. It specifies CSAKQGYYGYTF.

The CDR3 DNA follows: TGTGCCAGCAGTTTAGGCGGGACTGGAAGGATCTACGAGCAGTACTTC. Translated, it gives CASSLGGTGRIYEQYF. This chain connects TRBV28 to TRBJ2-7; a possible D gene is TRBD2 (6 bases). Germline V gives CDR1 MDHEN, CDR2 SYDVKM. The CDR3 spans 16 residues. V was trimmed by 2 bases and J by 3 bases, leaving 17 bases between them. The full variable domain, completed using reference TRBV28 and TRBJ2-7, is DVKVTQSSRYLVKRTGEKVFLECVQDMDHENMFWYRQDPGLGLRLIYFSYDVKMKEKGDIPEGYSVSREKKERFSLILESASTNQTSMYLCASSLGGTGRIYEQYFGPGTRLTVT.

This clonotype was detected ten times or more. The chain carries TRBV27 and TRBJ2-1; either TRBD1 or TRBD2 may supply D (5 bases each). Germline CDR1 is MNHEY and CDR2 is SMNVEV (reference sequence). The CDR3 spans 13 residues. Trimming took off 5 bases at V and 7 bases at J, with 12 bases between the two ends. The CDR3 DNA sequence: TGTGCCAGCAGTGTAGCGTCAGGGAATGAGCAGTTCTTC. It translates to CASSVASGNEQFF.

The CDR3 sequence: CASRGLAGGQETQYF. CDR3 coding DNA: TGTGCCAGCAGAGGACTAGCGGGGGGCCAAGAGACCCAGTACTTC. The chain is built from TRBV5-4 and TRBJ2-5, with TRBD2 matching 14 bases. Germline V gives CDR1 SGHNT, CDR2 YYREEE (reference sequence). The CDR3 totals 15 residues. V trimming: 5 bases; J trimming: 1 base; junction bases outside the gene matches: 1.